The 10 T cell receptor beta chains below were found in one sample sequenced in a study of cytomegalovirus exposure and HLA in healthy donors. PCR primers comprised 60 Vbeta and 13 Jbeta primers. The method was immunoSEQ multiplex PCR; TCRdb's version includes in-frame clones alone and lacks a portion of them. The sample holds roughly 100,000 clones, around 72% seen once. The sequencing input was PBMCs. The receptors derive from a male donor in good health and CMV-seronegative.

This clone has just one count. This rearrangement joins TRBV29-1 to TRBJ1-2; weak D call: TRBD1 (6 bases). Germline V gene sequence: CDR1 SQVTM, CDR2 ANQGSEA. The CDR3 totals 13 residues. The V end lost 6 bases, the J end lost 7 bases, and 18 bases lay between the germline ends. This CDR3 is CSVGDKNRAGYTF. CDR3 in DNA: TGCAGCGTCGGGGACAAAAACCGGGCTGGCTACACCTTC. Combining the CDR3 with reference TRBV29-1 and TRBJ1-2 gives the whole variable domain SAVISQKPSRDICQRGTSLTIQCQVDSQVTMMFWYRQQPGQSLTLIATANQGSEATYESGFVIDKFPISRPNLTFSTLTVSNMSPEDSSIYLCSVGDKNRAGYTFGSGTRLTVV.

The J gene is TRBJ2-2, the V gene TRBV5-4; D is uncertain. The CDR3 loop spans 17 amino acids. Trimming removed 3 bases from V and 1 base from J, with 16 bases in between. Per germline, CDR1 SGHNT and CDR2 YYREEE (reference sequence). CDR3 residues: CASSSPVAGKNTGELFF. DNA of the CDR3: TGTGCCAGCAGCTCACCCGTGGCAGGAAAGAACACCGGGGAGCTGTTTTTT. Looking up the rest from reference TRBV5-4 and TRBJ2-2 gives the full variable domain: ETGVTQSPTHLIKTRGQQVTLRCSSQSGHNTVSWYQQALGQGPQFIFQYYREEENGRGNFPPRFSGLQFPNYSSELNVNALELDDSALYLCASSSPVAGKNTGELFFGEGSRLTVL.

The rearrangement uses TRBV9 and TRBJ2-3, with 7 positions matching TRBD2. Germline CDR1 is SGDLS and CDR2 is YYNGEE. Trimming at V came to 4 bases and at J to 2 bases, leaving 10 bases not matched to a gene. This CDR3 has 16 amino acids. CDR3 sequence reads: CASSPQAGSATDTQYF. In DNA, the CDR3 is TGTGCCAGCAGCCCCCAAGCGGGATCTGCCACAGATACGCAGTATTTT.

The J gene is TRBJ2-7, the V gene TRBV10-3; 13 bases line up with TRBD2. V gave up 6 bases and J gave up 6 bases; unmatched junction bases: 14. Germline V gives CDR1 ENHRY, CDR2 SYGVKD. This CDR3 has 17 amino acids. The CDR3 DNA follows: TGTGCCATCAGCGGGACTAGCGGGACCCCTGTAGTACCCGAGCAGTACTTC. It codes for CAISGTSGTPVVPEQYF.

The chain joins TRBV25-1 to TRBJ2-3, with D possibly TRBD1 on 5 matching bases. The CDR3 is 15 amino acids. Trimming shortened V by 1 base and J by 4 bases, and 12 bases separated the two germline ends. Germline lookup yields CDR1 MGHDK and CDR2 SYGVNS. The CDR3 loop is CASSESGYLADTQYF. CDR3 coding DNA: TGTGCCAGCAGTGAATCAGGGTACCTCGCAGATACGCAGTATTTT.

This chain connects TRBV5-1 to TRBJ1-5; TRBD1 aligns across 10 bases. Germline values: CDR1 SGHRS, CDR2 YFSETQ. Trimming at V came to 4 bases and at J to 5 bases, leaving 3 bases not matched to a gene. There are 14 residues in the CDR3. CDR3 nucleotide sequence: TGCGCCAGCAGCCCCGGGACAGGGGATCAGCCCCAGCATTTT. It is translated as CASSPGTGDQPQHF.

The chain recombines TRBV18 with TRBJ2-1, with D possibly being TRBD2 (5 bases). V lost 0 bases, J lost 4 bases, and 10 bases lay in between. Germline V gene lookup returns CDR1 KGHSH and CDR2 LQKENI. This CDR3 spans 15 amino acids. In nucleotides, the CDR3 is TGTGCCAGCTCACCACCGTCTAGCAGTTACAATGAGCAGTTCTTC. The encoded protein is CASSPPSSSYNEQFF.

The sample holds a few counts of this clone. The gene calls are TRBV10-2 and TRBJ2-4; D is possibly TRBD2 (6 bases). The CDR3 loop spans 18 amino acids. V lost 2 bases and J lost 1, with 18 bases in between. The V gene's germline CDR1 is WSHSY and CDR2 SAAADI. The CDR3 sequence is CASSEGGWVTFAKNIQYF. The DNA of the CDR3 is TGCGCCAGCAGTGAGGGAGGGTGGGTCACCTTTGCCAAAAACATTCAGTACTTC.

This sequence joins TRBV30 and TRBJ2-2; D might be TRBD2 (5 bases). Deletions cut 0 bases from V and 3 bases from J, with 11 bases between. The V gene's germline CDR1 is GTSNPN and CDR2 SVGIG (reference sequence). The CDR3 totals 15 residues. Here the CDR3 reads CAWSVYGVHTGELFF. The CDR3 bases are TGTGCCTGGAGTGTATACGGGGTACACACCGGGGAGCTGTTTTTT.

This clone was detected once. V and J are TRBV19 and TRBJ2-7, with a weak D call TRBD1 (5 bases). Between the trimmed V and J ends, which lost 0 bases and 2 bases, there was a span of 11 bases. This CDR3 has 15 amino acids. CDR1 LNHDA and CDR2 SQIVND come from the germline V gene (reference sequence). The DNA for the CDR3 is TGTGCCAGTAGTATAGATGACAGTATTGCCTACGAGCAGTACTTC. Its translation is CASSIDDSIAYEQYF.